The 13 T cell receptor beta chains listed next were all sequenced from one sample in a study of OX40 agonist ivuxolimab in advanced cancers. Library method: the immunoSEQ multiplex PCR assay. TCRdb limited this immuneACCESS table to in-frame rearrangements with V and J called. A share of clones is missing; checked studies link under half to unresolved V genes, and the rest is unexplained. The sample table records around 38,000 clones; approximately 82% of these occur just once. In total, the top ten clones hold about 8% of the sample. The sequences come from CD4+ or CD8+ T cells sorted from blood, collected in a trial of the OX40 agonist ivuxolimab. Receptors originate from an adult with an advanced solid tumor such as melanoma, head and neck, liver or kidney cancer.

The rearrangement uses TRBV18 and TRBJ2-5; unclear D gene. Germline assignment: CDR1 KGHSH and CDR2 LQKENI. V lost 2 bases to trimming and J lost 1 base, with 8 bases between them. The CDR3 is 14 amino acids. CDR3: CASSPGNRQETQYF. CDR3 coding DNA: TGTGCCAGCTCACCAGGTAACCGCCAAGAGACCCAGTACTTC.

CDR3 loop: CASSLVLADYEQYF. In DNA form, the CDR3 reads TGCGCCAGCAGCTTGGTGTTAGCAGACTACGAGCAGTACTTC. This chain joins TRBV5-1 and TRBJ2-7; D call uncertain. V dropped 0 bases and J dropped 3 bases, with 10 bases sitting between them. The germline V gene has CDR1 SGHRS and CDR2 YFSETQ. CDR3 length equals 14 residues.

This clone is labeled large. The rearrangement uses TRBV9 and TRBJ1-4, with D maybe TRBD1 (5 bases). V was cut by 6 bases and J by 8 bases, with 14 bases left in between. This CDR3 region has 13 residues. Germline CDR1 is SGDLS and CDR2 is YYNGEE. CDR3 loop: CASTRGTEEKLFF. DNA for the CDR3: TGTGCCAGCACTCGGGGGACCGAGGAAAAACTGTTTTTT.

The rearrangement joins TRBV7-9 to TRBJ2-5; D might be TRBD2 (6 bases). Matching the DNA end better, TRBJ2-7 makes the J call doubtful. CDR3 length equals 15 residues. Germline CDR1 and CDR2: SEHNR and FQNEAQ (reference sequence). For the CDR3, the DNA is TGTGCCAGCAGCTCCGGGACTCCAAGCTCCTACGAGCAGTACTTC. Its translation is CASSSGTPSSYEQYF.

The DNA for the CDR3 is TGTGCCAGCAGCTTTTCGGGACAGGGGGCATGGACCGGGGAGCTGTTTTTT. As protein: CASSFSGQGAWTGELFF. The J gene is TRBJ2-2, the V gene TRBV5-6, with 12 bases lining up with TRBD1. Germline CDR1 is SGHDT and CDR2 is YYEEEE. The CDR3 length is 17 residues. Trimming took 2 bases from V and 5 from J; bases not matched to a gene: 7.

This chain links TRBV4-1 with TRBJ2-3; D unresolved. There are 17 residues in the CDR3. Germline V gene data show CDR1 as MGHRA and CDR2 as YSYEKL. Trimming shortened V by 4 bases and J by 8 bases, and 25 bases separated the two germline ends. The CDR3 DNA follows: TGCGCCAGCAGCCCTTTGATAGGCCAGGACCTTTCAGGTACGCAGTATTTT. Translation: CASSPLIGQDLSGTQYF.

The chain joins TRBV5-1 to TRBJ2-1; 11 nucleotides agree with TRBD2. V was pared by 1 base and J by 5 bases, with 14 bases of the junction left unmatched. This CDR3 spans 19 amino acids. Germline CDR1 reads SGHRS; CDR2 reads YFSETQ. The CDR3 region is CASSLRLGLAGGPNNEQFF. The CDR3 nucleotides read TGCGCCAGCAGCTTGAGATTAGGGCTAGCGGGAGGACCCAACAATGAGCAGTTCTTC. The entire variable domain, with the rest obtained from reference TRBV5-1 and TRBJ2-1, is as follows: KAGVTQTPRYLIKTRGQQVTLSCSPISGHRSVSWYQQTPGQGLQFLFEYFSETQRNKGNFPGRFSGRQFSNSRSEMNVSTLELGDSALYLCASSLRLGLAGGPNNEQFFGPGTRLTVL.

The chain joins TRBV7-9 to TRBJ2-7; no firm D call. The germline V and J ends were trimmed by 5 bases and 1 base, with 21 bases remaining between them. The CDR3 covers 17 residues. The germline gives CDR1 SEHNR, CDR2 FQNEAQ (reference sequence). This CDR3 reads CASSQGPLLIKSYEQYF. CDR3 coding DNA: TGTGCCAGCAGCCAAGGCCCACTCCTGATAAAATCCTACGAGCAGTACTTC.

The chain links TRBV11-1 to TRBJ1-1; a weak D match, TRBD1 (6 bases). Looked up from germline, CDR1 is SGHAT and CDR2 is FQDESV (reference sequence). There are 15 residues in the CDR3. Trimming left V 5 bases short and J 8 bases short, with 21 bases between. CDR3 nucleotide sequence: TGTGCCAGCAGCCCCTTGGGGACACGAGGAGGAGAAGCTTTCTTT. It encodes CASSPLGTRGGEAFF.

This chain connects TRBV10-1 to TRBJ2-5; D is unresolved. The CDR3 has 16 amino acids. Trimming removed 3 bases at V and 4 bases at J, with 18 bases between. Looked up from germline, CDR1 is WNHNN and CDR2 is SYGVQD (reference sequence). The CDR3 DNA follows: TGCGCCAGCAGTGATGCGCGGCCGGAGTACGGAGAGACCCAGTACTTC. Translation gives CASSDARPEYGETQYF.

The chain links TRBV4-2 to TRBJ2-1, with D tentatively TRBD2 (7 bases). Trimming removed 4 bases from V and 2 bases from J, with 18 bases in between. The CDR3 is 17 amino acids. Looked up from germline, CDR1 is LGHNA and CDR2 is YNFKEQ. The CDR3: CASSRELAGAPYNEQFF. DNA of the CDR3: TGTGCCAGCAGCCGTGAGTTGGCGGGGGCACCCTACAATGAGCAGTTCTTC.

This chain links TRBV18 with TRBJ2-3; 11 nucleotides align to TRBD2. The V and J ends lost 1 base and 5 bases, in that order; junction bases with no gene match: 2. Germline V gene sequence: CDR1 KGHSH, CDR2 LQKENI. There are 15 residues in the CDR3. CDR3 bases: TGTGCCAGCTCACCACTCGGGACTAGCGGAGATACGCAGTATTTT. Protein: CASSPLGTSGDTQYF.

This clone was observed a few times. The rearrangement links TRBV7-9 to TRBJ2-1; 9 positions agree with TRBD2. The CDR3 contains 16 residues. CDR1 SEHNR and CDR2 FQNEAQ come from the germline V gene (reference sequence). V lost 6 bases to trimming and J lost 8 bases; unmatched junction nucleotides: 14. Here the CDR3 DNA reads TGTGCCAGCAGGATGGACTTGGGCGGGAGGGGCTATGAGCAGTTCTTC. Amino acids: CASRMDLGGRGYEQFF.